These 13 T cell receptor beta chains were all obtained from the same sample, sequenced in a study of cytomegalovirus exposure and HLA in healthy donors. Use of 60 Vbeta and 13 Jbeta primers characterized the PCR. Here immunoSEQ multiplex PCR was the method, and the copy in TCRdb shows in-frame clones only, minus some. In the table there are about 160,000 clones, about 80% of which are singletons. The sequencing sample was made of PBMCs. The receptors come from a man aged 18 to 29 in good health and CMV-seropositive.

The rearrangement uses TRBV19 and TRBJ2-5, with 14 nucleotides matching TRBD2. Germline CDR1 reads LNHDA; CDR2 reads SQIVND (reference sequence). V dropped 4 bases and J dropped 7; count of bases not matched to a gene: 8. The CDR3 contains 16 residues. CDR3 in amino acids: CASSNRLAGGSGTQYF. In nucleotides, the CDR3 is TGTGCCAGTAGTAACCGACTAGCGGGAGGGTCCGGGACCCAGTACTTC. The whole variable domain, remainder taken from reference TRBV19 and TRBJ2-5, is DGGITQSPKYLFRKEGQNVTLSCEQNLNHDAMYWYRQDPGQGLRLIYYSQIVNDFQKGDIAEGYSVSREKKESFPLTVTSAQKNPTAFYLCASSNRLAGGSGTQYFGPGTRLLVL.

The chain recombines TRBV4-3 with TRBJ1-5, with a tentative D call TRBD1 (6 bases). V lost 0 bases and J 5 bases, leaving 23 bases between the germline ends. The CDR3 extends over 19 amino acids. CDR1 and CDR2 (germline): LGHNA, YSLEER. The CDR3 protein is CASSQDHIGGLVRYQPQHF. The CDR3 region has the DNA TGCGCCAGCAGCCAAGATCACATAGGGGGTTTGGTTCGGTATCAGCCCCAGCATTTT.

The CDR3 loop is CASSLGLLPYEQYF. The DNA for the CDR3 is TGTGCCAGCAGCTTAGGACTACTTCCCTACGAGCAGTACTTC. This chain links TRBV7-8 with TRBJ2-7; D might be TRBD2 (5 bases). The CDR3 runs to 14 residues. CDR1 is SGHVS and CDR2 is FQNEAQ in the germline V gene. Trimming cost V 1 base and J 2 bases, with 9 bases left between them.

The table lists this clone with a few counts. The CDR3 sequence: CASSAGHEGENTGELFF. CDR3 nucleotides: TGTGCCAGTAGTGCAGGCCATGAGGGGGAAAACACCGGGGAGCTGTTTTTT. This sequence joins TRBV19 and TRBJ2-2; the D gene is possibly TRBD1 (6 bases). Trimming took 5 bases from V and 2 from J, leaving 18 bases between them. The germline gives CDR1 LNHDA, CDR2 SQIVND (reference sequence). The CDR3 has 17 amino acids.

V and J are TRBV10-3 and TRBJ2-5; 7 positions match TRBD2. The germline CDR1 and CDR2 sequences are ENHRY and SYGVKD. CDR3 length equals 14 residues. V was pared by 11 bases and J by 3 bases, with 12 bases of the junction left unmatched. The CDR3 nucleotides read TGTGCCCTAACTAGCGACAAATATAAAGAGACCCAGTACTTC. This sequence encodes CALTSDKYKETQYF.

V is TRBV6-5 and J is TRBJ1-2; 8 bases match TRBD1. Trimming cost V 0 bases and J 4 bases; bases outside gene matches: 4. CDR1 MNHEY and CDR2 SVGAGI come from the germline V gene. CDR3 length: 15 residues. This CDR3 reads CASSYSLGTGYGYTF. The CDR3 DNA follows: TGTGCCAGCAGTTACTCGCTTGGGACAGGCTATGGCTACACCTTC.

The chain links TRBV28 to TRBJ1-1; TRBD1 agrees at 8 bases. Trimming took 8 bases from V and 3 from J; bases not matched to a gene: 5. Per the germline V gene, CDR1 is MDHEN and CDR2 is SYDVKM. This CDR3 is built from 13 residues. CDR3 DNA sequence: TGTGCCAGCGCAGGGGGCGTGGACACTGAAGCTTTCTTT. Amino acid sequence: CASAGGVDTEAFF.

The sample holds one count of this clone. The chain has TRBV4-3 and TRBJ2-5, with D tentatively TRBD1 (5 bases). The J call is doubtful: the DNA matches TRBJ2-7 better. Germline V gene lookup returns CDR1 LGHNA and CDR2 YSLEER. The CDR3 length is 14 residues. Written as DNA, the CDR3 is TGCGCCAGCAGCCAAGAGGGCGCAGGGTACGAGCAGTACTTC. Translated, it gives CASSQEGAGYEQYF.

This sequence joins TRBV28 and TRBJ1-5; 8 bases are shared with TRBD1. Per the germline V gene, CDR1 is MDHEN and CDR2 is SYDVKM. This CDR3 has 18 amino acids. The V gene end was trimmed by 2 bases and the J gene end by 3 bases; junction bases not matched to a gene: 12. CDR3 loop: CASSLPNQGALVNQPQHF. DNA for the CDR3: TGTGCCAGCAGTTTACCAAACCAGGGGGCACTGGTCAATCAGCCCCAGCATTTT.

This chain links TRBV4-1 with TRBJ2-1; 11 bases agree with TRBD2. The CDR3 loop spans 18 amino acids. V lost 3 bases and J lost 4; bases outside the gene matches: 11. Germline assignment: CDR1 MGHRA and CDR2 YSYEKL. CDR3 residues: CASSQEFISGGVYNEQFF. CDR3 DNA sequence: TGCGCCAGCAGCCAGGAATTCATTAGCGGGGGGGTATACAATGAGCAGTTCTTC.

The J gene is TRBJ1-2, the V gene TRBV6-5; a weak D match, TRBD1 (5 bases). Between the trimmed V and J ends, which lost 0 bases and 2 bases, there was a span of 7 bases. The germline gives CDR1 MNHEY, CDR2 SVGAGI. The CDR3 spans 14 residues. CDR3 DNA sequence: TGTGCCAGCAGTTACTCTCGGACAAACTATGGCTACACCTTC. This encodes CASSYSRTNYGYTF.

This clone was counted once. CDR3 sequence reads: CASSQEFGGDQEKLFF. The CDR3 DNA reads TGTGCCAGCAGCCAAGAATTCGGGGGGGATCAGGAAAAACTGTTTTTT. V and J are TRBV14 and TRBJ1-4, with TRBD1 as a possible D gene (5 bases). In germline, CDR1 is SGHDN, CDR2 FVKESK. Trimming removed 0 bases from V and 8 bases from J, with 16 bases in between. CDR3 length: 16 amino acids.

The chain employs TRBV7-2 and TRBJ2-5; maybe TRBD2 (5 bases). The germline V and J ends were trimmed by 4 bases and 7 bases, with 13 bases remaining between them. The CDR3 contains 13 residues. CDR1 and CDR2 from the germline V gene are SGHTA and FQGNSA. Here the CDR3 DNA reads TGTGCCAGCAGCTATACGGGAATGCCGACCCAGTACTTC. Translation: CASSYTGMPTQYF.